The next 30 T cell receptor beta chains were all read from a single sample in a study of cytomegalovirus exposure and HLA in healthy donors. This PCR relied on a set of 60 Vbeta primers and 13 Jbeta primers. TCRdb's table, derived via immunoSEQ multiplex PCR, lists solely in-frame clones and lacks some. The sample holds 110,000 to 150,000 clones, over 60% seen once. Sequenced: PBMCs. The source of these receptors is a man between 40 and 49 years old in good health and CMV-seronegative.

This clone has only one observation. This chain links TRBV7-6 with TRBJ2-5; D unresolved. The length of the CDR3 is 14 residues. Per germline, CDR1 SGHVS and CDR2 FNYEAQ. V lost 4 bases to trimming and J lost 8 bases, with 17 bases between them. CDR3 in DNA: TGTGCCAGCAGCTCAGGCCTTGATAAGAGAACCCAGTACTTC. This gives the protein CASSSGLDKRTQYF.

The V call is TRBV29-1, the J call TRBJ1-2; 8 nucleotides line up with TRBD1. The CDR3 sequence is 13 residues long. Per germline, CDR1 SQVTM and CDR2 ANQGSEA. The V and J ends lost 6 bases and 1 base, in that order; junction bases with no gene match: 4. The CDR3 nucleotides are TGCAGCGTGACAGGGGACATTAACTATGGCTACACCTTC. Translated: CSVTGDINYGYTF.

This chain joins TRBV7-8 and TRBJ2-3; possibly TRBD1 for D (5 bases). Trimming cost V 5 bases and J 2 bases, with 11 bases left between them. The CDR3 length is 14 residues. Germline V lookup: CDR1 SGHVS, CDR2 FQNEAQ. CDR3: CASSAGMITDTQYF. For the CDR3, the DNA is TGTGCCAGCAGCGCAGGGATGATCACAGATACGCAGTATTTT.

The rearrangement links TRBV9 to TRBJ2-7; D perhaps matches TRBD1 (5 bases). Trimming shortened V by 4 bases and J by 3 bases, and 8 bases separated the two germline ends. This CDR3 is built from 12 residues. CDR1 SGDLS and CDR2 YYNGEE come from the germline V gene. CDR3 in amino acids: CASSTDSYEQYF. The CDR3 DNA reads TGTGCCAGCAGCACAGACAGCTACGAGCAGTACTTC. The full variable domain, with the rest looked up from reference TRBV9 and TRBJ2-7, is DSGVTQTPKHLITATGQRVTLRCSPRSGDLSVYWYQQSLDQGLQFLIQYYNGEERAKGNILERFSAQQFPDLHSELNLSSLELGDSALYFCASSTDSYEQYFGPGTRLTVT.

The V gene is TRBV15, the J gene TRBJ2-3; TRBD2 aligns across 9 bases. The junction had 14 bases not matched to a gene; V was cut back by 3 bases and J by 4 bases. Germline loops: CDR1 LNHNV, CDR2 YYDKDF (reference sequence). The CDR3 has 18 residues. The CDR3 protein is CATSSLAGFSGSPDTQYF. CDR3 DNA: TGTGCCACCAGCAGCCTCGCGGGTTTTAGCGGGAGCCCAGATACGCAGTATTTT.

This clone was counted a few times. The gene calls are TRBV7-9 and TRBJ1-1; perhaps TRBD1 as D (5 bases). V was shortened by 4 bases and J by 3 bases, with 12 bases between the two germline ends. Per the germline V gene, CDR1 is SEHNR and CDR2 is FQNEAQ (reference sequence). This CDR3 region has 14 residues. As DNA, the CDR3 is TGTGCCAGCAGCTGGGGTCGGGGGGACACTGAAGCTTTCTTT. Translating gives CASSWGRGDTEAFF.

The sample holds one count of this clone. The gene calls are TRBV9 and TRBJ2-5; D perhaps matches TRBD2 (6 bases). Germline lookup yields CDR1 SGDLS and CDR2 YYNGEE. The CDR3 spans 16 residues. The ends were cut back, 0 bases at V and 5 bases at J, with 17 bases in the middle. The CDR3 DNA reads TGTGCCAGCAGCGTAGAGGACTACCCTTCTTTGGAGACCCAGTACTTC. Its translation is CASSVEDYPSLETQYF.

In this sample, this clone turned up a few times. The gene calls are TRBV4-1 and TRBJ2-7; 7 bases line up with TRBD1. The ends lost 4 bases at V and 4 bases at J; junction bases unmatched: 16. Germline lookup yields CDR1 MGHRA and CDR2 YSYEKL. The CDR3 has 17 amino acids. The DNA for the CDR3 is TGCGCCAGCAGCCTCTTCCCGGGTCGGGACAGAGCATACGAGCAGTACTTC. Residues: CASSLFPGRDRAYEQYF.

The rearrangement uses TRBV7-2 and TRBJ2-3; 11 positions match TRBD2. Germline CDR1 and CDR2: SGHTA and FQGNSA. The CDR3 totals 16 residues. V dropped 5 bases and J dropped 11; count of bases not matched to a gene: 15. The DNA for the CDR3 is TGTGCCAGCAGCCCGGCCCCACTAGCGGGGGCGATGGGGCAGTATTTT. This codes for CASSPAPLAGAMGQYF.

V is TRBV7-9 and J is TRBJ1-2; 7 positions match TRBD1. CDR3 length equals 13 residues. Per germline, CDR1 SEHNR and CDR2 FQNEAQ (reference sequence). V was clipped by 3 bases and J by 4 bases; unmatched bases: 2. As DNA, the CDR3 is TGTGCCAGCAGCTTCGGGACAGCCTATGGCTACACCTTC. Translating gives CASSFGTAYGYTF.

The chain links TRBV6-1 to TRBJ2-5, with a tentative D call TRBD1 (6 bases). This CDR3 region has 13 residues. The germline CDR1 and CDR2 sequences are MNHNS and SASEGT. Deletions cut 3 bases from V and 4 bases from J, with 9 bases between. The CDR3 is CASSDRGPETQYF. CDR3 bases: TGTGCCAGCAGTGACAGGGGTCCAGAGACCCAGTACTTC.

The CDR3 is CASSTSTGARDTQYF. CDR3 DNA sequence: TGCGCCAGCAGCACATCCACAGGGGCGAGAGATACGCAGTATTTT. J is TRBJ2-3 and V is TRBV5-1, with TRBD1 identical over 7 bases. V was pared by 4 bases and J by 5 bases, with 10 bases of the junction left unmatched. Germline V CDR1 and CDR2: SGHRS, YFSETQ. This CDR3 has 15 residues.

The CDR3 DNA follows: TGCGCCAGCAGTCAAAAAGGGGGCCCCACGGATACGCAGTATTTT. It translates to CASSQKGGPTDTQYF. The rearrangement uses TRBV23-1 and TRBJ2-3, with 7 bases matching TRBD1. TRBV23-1 is an open reading frame whose function is uncertain. This CDR3 comprises 15 residues. The V and J ends lost 2 bases and 6 bases, in that order; junction bases with no gene match: 8.

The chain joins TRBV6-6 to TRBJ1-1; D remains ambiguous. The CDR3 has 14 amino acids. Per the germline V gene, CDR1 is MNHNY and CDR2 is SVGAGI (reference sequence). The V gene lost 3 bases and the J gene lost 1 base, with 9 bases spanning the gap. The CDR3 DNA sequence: TGTGCCAGCAGTTATGCGGGAACGAACACTGAAGCTTTCTTT. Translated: CASSYAGTNTEAFF.

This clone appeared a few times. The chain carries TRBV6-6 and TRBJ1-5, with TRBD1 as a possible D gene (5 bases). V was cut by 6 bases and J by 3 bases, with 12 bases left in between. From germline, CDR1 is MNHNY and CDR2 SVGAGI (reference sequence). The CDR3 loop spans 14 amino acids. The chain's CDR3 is CASSMTADNQPQHF. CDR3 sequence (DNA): TGTGCCAGCAGCATGACAGCCGACAATCAGCCCCAGCATTTT.

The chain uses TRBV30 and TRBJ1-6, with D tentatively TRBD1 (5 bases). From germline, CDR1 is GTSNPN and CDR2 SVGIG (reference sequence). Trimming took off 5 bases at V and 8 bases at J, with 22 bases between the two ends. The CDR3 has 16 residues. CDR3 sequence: CAWDGTTPSTDSPLHF. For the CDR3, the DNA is TGTGCCTGGGACGGGACTACCCCCAGTACCGATTCACCCCTCCACTTT.

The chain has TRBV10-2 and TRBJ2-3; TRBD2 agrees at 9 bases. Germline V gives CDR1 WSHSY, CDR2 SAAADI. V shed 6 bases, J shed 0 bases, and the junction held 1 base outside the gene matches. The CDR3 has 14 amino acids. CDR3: CASSLAGSTDTQYF. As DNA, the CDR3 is TGCGCCAGCAGCCTAGCGGGGAGCACAGATACGCAGTATTTT.

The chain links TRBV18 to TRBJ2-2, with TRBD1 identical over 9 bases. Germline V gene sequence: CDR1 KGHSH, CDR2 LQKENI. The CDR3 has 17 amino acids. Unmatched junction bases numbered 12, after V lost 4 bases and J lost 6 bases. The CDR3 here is CASSHKDRGFVPGELFF. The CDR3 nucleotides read TGTGCCAGCTCACACAAGGACAGGGGATTTGTCCCCGGGGAGCTGTTTTTT.

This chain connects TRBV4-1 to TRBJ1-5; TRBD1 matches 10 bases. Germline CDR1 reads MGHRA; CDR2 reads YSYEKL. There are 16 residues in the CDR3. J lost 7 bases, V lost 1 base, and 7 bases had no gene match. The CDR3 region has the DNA TGCGCCAGCAGCCAAGTGGGACAGGGGACGGGCCAGCCCCAGCATTTT. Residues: CASSQVGQGTGQPQHF.

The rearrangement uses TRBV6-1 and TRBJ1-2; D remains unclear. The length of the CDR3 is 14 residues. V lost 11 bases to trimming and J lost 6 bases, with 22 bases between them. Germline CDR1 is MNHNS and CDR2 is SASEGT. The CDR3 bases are TGTGCCGGGCTCAGGCCAGGCCTTAAGGATGGCTACACCTTC. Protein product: CAGLRPGLKDGYTF.

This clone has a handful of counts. The CDR3 region is CASSKGNRTNTEAFF. The CDR3 DNA reads TGTGCCAGCAGCAAAGGTAACAGGACGAACACTGAAGCTTTCTTT. This chain joins TRBV21-1 and TRBJ1-1; the table assigns TRBD1, which was not confirmed against the DNA. TRBV21-1 is shown as a pseudogene. This CDR3 has 15 amino acids.

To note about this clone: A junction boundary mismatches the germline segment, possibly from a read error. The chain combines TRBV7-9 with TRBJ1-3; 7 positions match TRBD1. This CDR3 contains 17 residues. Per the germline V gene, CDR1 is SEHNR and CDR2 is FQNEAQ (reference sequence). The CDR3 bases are TGTTCCAGCAGCTTCGACTCTACAGGGGTCTCTGGAAACACCATATATTTT. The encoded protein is CSSSFDSTGVSGNTIYF.

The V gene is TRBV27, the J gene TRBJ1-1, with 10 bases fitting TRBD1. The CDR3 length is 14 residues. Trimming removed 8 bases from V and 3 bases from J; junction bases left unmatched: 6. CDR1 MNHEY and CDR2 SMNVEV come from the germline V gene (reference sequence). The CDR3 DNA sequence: TGTGCCAGCTCAAGACAGGGGGCGGACACTGAAGCTTTCTTT. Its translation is CASSRQGADTEAFF.

This CDR3 is CASRGSGSSYNEQFF. DNA of the CDR3: TGTGCCAGCAGGGGTAGCGGGAGCTCCTACAATGAGCAGTTCTTC. The V and J genes are TRBV27 and TRBJ2-1, with 9 bases matching TRBD2. Germline loops: CDR1 MNHEY, CDR2 SMNVEV (reference sequence). Losses at the gene ends were 6 bases for V and 0 bases for J; bases not matched to a gene: 3. The length of the CDR3 is 15 residues.

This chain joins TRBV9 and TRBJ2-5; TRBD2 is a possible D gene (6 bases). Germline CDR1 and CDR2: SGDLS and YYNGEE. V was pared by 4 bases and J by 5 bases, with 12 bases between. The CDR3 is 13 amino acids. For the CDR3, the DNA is TGTGCCAGCAGCTCCACTAGCCTGGAGACCCAGTACTTC. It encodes CASSSTSLETQYF.

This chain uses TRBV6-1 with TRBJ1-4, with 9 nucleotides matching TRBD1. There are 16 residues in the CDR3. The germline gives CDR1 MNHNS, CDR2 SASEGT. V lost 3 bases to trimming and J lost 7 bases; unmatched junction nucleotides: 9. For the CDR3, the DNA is TGTGCCAGCAGTGATAGCGCCGGGACAGGGAGTGAAAAACTGTTTTTT. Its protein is CASSDSAGTGSEKLFF.

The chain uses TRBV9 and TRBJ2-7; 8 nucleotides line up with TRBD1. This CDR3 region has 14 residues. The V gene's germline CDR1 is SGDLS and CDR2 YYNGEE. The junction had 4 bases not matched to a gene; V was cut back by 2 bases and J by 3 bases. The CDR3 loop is CASSVGTGRYEQYF. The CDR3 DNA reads TGTGCCAGCAGCGTCGGGACAGGCCGCTACGAGCAGTACTTC.

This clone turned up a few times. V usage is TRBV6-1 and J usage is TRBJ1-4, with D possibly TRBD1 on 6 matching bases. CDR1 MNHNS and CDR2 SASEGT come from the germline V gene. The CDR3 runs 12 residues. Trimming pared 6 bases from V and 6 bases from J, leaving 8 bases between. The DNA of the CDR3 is TGTGCCAGCAGGGGGGCCTATGAAAAACTGTTTTTT. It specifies CASRGAYEKLFF.

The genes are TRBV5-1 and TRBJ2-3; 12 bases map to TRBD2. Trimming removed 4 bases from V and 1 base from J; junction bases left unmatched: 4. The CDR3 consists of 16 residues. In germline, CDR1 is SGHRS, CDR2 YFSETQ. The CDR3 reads CASSPRLAGGTDTQYF. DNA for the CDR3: TGCGCCAGCAGCCCAAGACTAGCGGGGGGCACAGATACGCAGTATTTT.

CDR3 DNA sequence: TGTGCCAGCAGTGAATCCCCGGTCCCCGGGGAGCTGTTTTTT. Its protein product is CASSESPVPGELFF. The chain is built from TRBV6-1 and TRBJ2-2; D is ambiguous. V lost 2 bases and J lost 6, with 10 bases in between. CDR3 size: 14 residues. Germline loops: CDR1 MNHNS, CDR2 SASEGT.